This TCR beta chain was obtained from a study of naive and memory T cell subsets. Study-wide results and limits: TCR transcript changes with activation or differentiation may affect this RNA method.

This CDR3 is built from 20 residues. Germline lookup yields CDR1 WNHNN and CDR2 SYGVQD (reference sequence). Trimming pared 11 bases from V and 0 bases from J, leaving 35 bases between. Treatment noted: skin biopsy from PPD injection site in Mantoux-positive individual. Input was about 1 to 1,100 ng of DNase-treated total RNA without cell sorting. There are a few counts of this clonotype. Its antigen is not identified. For blood and skin samples, reverse transcription used TCR alpha and beta constant primers. The SP2 primer and nested alpha and beta constant region primers amplified ligated cDNA in four rounds. TCRdb redid the calling of the UMI-ligation and nested PCR reads with MiXCR, one entry per CDR3 protein. The sample carries approximately 20,000 distinct CDR3 sequences, approximately 9.7% recorded once.

This TCR derives from an adult in good health. The chain couples TRBV10-1 to TRBJ2-7; D assignment may be TRBD1 or TRBD2 (9 bases each). The sequenced sample was skin, obtained from a tuberculin skin test site. The CDR3 protein is CAAESTGGPPGLASSYEQYF. The CDR3 DNA reads as TGCGCCGCAGAAAGTACAGGGGGCCCTCCTGGACTAGCGAGCTCCTACGAGCAGTACTTC.